The 29 T cell receptor beta chains given below trace back to one sample, sequenced in a study of cytomegalovirus exposure and HLA in healthy donors. Method: immunoSEQ multiplex PCR; TCRdb's copy keeps in-frame clones and lacks some. The data contain some 60,000 clones, roughly 96% of them singletons. The source material was PBMCs. Receptors were obtained from a young man in good health and CMV-seronegative.

The chain is built from TRBV5-4 and TRBJ1-2, with 7 positions matching TRBD1. The CDR3 is 15 amino acids. Germline assignment: CDR1 SGHNT and CDR2 YYREEE (reference sequence). V shed 0 bases, J shed 6 bases, and the junction held 8 bases outside the gene matches. Written as DNA, the CDR3 is TGTGCCAGCAGCTTGGGGAGGACAGGTTTAAATGGCTACACCTTC. As protein: CASSLGRTGLNGYTF.

The rearrangement joins TRBV27 to TRBJ1-2; no reliable D call. Trimming pared 5 bases from V and 4 bases from J, leaving 8 bases between. This CDR3 is 12 amino acids long. Germline V gives CDR1 MNHEY, CDR2 SMNVEV (reference sequence). CDR3 sequence reads: CASSPGGYGYTF. The CDR3 region has the DNA TGTGCCAGCAGTCCTGGAGGCTATGGCTACACCTTC.

The rearrangement joins TRBV7-2 to TRBJ2-5; D may be TRBD1 (7 bases). Per germline, CDR1 SGHTA and CDR2 FQGNSA. The V and J ends lost 5 bases and 5 bases respectively, with 21 bases between them. The CDR3 runs 16 residues. CDR3 region: CASSPPRQGLRETQYF. The CDR3 DNA follows: TGTGCCAGCAGCCCACCCCGACAGGGACTCAGGGAGACCCAGTACTTC.

V and J are TRBV5-6 and TRBJ2-3; the match to TRBD2 covers 14 bases. Germline V CDR1 and CDR2: SGHDT, YYEEEE. The CDR3 is 16 amino acids. The J segment lost 4 bases and the V segment lost 3 bases, leaving 4 bases of the junction unmatched. In DNA form, the CDR3 reads TGTGCCAGCAGCTATGGGACTAGCGGGAGCCCAGATACGCAGTATTTT. Translated, it gives CASSYGTSGSPDTQYF.

The chain couples TRBV5-1 to TRBJ2-3; 7 nucleotides line up with TRBD2. The CDR3 loop spans 14 amino acids. V dropped 2 bases and J dropped 1; count of bases not matched to a gene: 1. The germline CDR1 and CDR2 sequences are SGHRS and YFSETQ. The DNA for the CDR3 is TGCGCCAGCAGCTTTCTAGCGGGCACAGATACGCAGTATTTT. Protein sequence: CASSFLAGTDTQYF.

The J gene is TRBJ2-3, the V gene TRBV7-3, with D possibly matching TRBD1 (5 bases). The V gene's germline CDR1 is SGHTA and CDR2 FQGTGA. The CDR3 consists of 14 residues. Trimming took off 5 bases at V and 1 base at J, with 10 bases between the two ends. The CDR3 DNA reads TGTGCCAGCAGCACCCGACAGTGCACAGATACGCAGTATTTT. Its protein product is CASSTRQCTDTQYF.

The V and J genes are TRBV6-5 and TRBJ2-7; D is perhaps TRBD2 (6 bases). This CDR3 spans 15 amino acids. Germline V CDR1 and CDR2: MNHEY, SVGAGI. The ends were cut back, 2 bases at V and 5 bases at J, with 16 bases in the middle. The CDR3 DNA is TGTGCCAGCAGTTACGGTAGCGGCTACGATAACGAGCAGTACTTC. It translates to CASSYGSGYDNEQYF.

The rearrangement links TRBV19 to TRBJ2-3; 9 bases fit TRBD2. This CDR3 is built from 18 residues. Germline assignment: CDR1 LNHDA and CDR2 SQIVND (reference sequence). The V segment lost 10 bases and the J segment 2 bases; nucleotides outside the gene matches: 19. CDR3 bases: TGTGCCACCCGCCTGCTGGGGCTAGCGGGATCAGCCACAGATACGCAGTATTTT. Residues: CATRLLGLAGSATDTQYF.

The chain uses TRBV5-1 and TRBJ2-2; possibly TRBD1 for D (5 bases). Between the trimmed V and J ends, which lost 0 bases and 3 bases, there was a span of 9 bases. CDR1 is SGHRS, CDR2 YFSETQ, per germline. The CDR3 runs 15 residues. The CDR3 DNA reads as TGCGCCAGCAGCTTGGGTCAGGGCGACACCGGGGAGCTGTTTTTT. It is translated as CASSLGQGDTGELFF.

The rearrangement joins TRBV5-1 to TRBJ2-5; 11 nucleotides match TRBD2. Per the germline V gene, CDR1 is SGHRS and CDR2 is YFSETQ. Germline trimming cut 0 bases from V and 4 bases from J; bases unmatched to any gene: 8. The CDR3 has 17 amino acids. The CDR3 is CASSLGLFGLAGETQYF. The CDR3 DNA reads as TGCGCCAGCAGCTTGGGCCTTTTCGGACTAGCGGGAGAGACCCAGTACTTC.

The rearrangement links TRBV27 to TRBJ2-7, with D tentatively TRBD1 (5 bases). This CDR3 is 14 amino acids long. The V end lost 5 bases, the J end lost 4 bases, and 15 bases lay between the germline ends. In germline, CDR1 is MNHEY, CDR2 SMNVEV (reference sequence). CDR3 loop: CASSPLKGAYEQYF. The CDR3 coding sequence is TGTGCCAGCAGTCCTCTAAAAGGGGCTTACGAGCAGTACTTC.

The V and J genes are TRBV2 and TRBJ2-3, with 14 bases that match TRBD2. Germline assignment: CDR1 SNHLY and CDR2 FYNNEI. Germline trimming cut 7 bases from V and 7 bases from J; bases unmatched to any gene: 25. The CDR3 runs to 21 residues. In DNA form, the CDR3 reads TGTGCCAGCAATTTGTTGGACGGACTAGCGGGAGGCCAACCCTGGGGGAATACGCAGTATTTT. Amino acid sequence: CASNLLDGLAGGQPWGNTQYF.

This chain uses TRBV11-2 with TRBJ2-1, with TRBD2 identical over 10 bases. The CDR3 runs 17 residues. The V segment lost 5 bases and the J segment 5 bases; nucleotides outside the gene matches: 12. From germline, CDR1 is SGHAT and CDR2 FQNNGV. CDR3 sequence reads: CASSGTQAGGPHNEQFF. The CDR3 region has the DNA TGTGCCAGCAGCGGCACCCAAGCGGGAGGGCCCCACAATGAGCAGTTCTTC. The whole variable domain, filled in from reference TRBV11-2 and TRBJ2-1, reads EAGVAQSPRYKIIEKRQSVAFWCNPISGHATLYWYQQILGQGPKLLIQFQNNGVVDDSQLPKDRFSAERLKGVDSTLKIQPAKLEDSAVYLCASSGTQAGGPHNEQFFGPGTRLTVL.

The rearrangement links TRBV19 to TRBJ2-1; TRBD2 matches at 13 bases. CDR1 is LNHDA and CDR2 is SQIVND in the germline V gene (reference sequence). Trimming removed 4 bases from V and 9 bases from J; junction bases left unmatched: 6. CDR3 size: 15 residues. The DNA of the CDR3 is TGTGCCAGTAGTACCGGACTAGCGGGAGTGCCTGAGCAGTTCTTC. This encodes CASSTGLAGVPEQFF. The full variable domain, in which reference TRBV19 and TRBJ2-1 provide the parts outside the CDR3, is DGGITQSPKYLFRKEGQNVTLSCEQNLNHDAMYWYRQDPGQGLRLIYYSQIVNDFQKGDIAEGYSVSREKKESFPLTVTSAQKNPTAFYLCASSTGLAGVPEQFFGPGTRLTVL.

The V and J genes are TRBV4-2 and TRBJ2-7, with D maybe TRBD1 (6 bases). CDR3 length: 15 amino acids. Trimming removed 1 base at V and 2 bases at J, with 12 bases between. Looked up from germline, CDR1 is LGHNA and CDR2 is YNFKEQ. The CDR3 is CASSQGNRETYEQYF. The CDR3 bases are TGTGCCAGCAGCCAAGGGAACAGGGAAACCTACGAGCAGTACTTC.

This rearrangement joins TRBV4-2 to TRBJ2-5, with D tentatively TRBD2 (6 bases). This CDR3 has 15 amino acids. CDR1 and CDR2 (germline): LGHNA, YNFKEQ. Trimming cost V 1 base and J 4 bases, with 13 bases left between them. Written as DNA, the CDR3 is TGTGCCAGCAGCCAAGGCCCAGCGGGTGGAGAGACCCAGTACTTC. Residues: CASSQGPAGGETQYF.

V gene TRBV5-6 combines with J gene TRBJ2-1; possibly TRBD2 for D (6 bases). The germline V gene has CDR1 SGHDT and CDR2 YYEEEE. This CDR3 region has 13 residues. Trimming took 4 bases from V and 10 from J, leaving 15 bases between them. CDR3 loop: CASSQRRAGEQFF. CDR3 in DNA: TGTGCCAGCAGCCAGAGGAGGGCCGGAGAGCAGTTCTTC.

V usage is TRBV7-2 and J usage is TRBJ1-4, with D possibly TRBD1 on 6 matching bases. The length of the CDR3 is 16 residues. Trimming cost V 5 bases and J 2 bases, with 15 bases left between them. Germline V gene sequence: CDR1 SGHTA, CDR2 FQGNSA. This CDR3 reads CASSRDLDRTNEKLFF. Here the CDR3 DNA reads TGTGCCAGCAGCCGAGACCTAGACAGGACTAATGAAAAACTGTTTTTT.

The genes are TRBV7-6 and TRBJ2-1; D is unresolved. CDR1 and CDR2 (germline): SGHVS, FNYEAQ. This CDR3 has 15 residues. Trimming stripped 1 base from V and 9 bases from J, with 16 bases between. CDR3 nucleotides: TGTGCCAGCAGCTTAGTTGGCAGGTTTCAATCTGAGCAGTTCTTC. As protein: CASSLVGRFQSEQFF.

V gene TRBV5-8 combines with J gene TRBJ2-2; perhaps TRBD2 as D (5 bases). The CDR3 loop spans 14 amino acids. With 0 bases removed from V and 7 bases from J, the gap between germline ends came to 10 bases. Per the germline V gene, CDR1 is SGHTS and CDR2 is YDEGEE. The CDR3 DNA sequence: TGTGCCAGCAGCTTGGTCCTTAGCGACGGGGAGCTGTTTTTT. This translates into CASSLVLSDGELFF.

V and J are TRBV25-1 and TRBJ2-7; 14 bases map to TRBD2. Trimming removed 3 bases from V and 4 bases from J; junction bases left unmatched: 11. The germline CDR1 and CDR2 sequences are MGHDK and SYGVNS. This CDR3 region has 18 residues. The CDR3 is CASSERKGGLAGDYEQYF. The CDR3 DNA reads TGTGCCAGCAGTGAGAGAAAGGGGGGACTAGCGGGGGATTACGAGCAGTACTTC.

The chain joins TRBV7-8 to TRBJ1-2, with D perhaps TRBD1 (5 bases). The CDR3 consists of 14 residues. Trimming stripped 3 bases from V and 5 bases from J, with 13 bases between. The germline CDR1 and CDR2 sequences are SGHVS and FQNEAQ. This CDR3 reads CASSLTVAGYGYTF. The CDR3 DNA is TGTGCCAGCAGCTTGACAGTAGCCGGGTATGGCTACACCTTC.

The genes are TRBV7-2 and TRBJ2-3, with 7 nucleotides matching TRBD2. The CDR3 is made up of 14 amino acids. Germline loops: CDR1 SGHTA, CDR2 FQGNSA. J lost 6 bases, V lost 6 bases, and 9 bases had no gene match. The CDR3 region has the DNA TGTGCCAGCAGGGTTCGCGGGAGCTTCGATACGCAGTATTTT. The encoded protein is CASRVRGSFDTQYF.

This clone was seen only once. The CDR3, as DNA: TGTGCAAGTCGCTCTTGGACAGGACCTAACACTGAAGCTTTCTTT. It codes for CASRSWTGPNTEAFF. The chain has TRBV12-2 and TRBJ1-1; TRBD1, as called in the table, went unchecked against the DNA. TRBV12-2 is described as a pseudogene. The CDR3 runs to 15 residues.

The rearrangement uses TRBV18 and TRBJ2-1; D is unclear. The CDR3 covers 15 residues. V lost 3 bases, J lost 0 bases, and 9 bases lay in between. Germline V CDR1 and CDR2: KGHSH, LQKENI. The CDR3 coding sequence is TGTGCCAGCTCACCGAGAGTTAACTCCTACAATGAGCAGTTCTTC. As protein: CASSPRVNSYNEQFF.

The table lists this clone with a count of one. The gene calls are TRBV6-6 and TRBJ2-5, with 9 bases lining up with TRBD2. V trimming: 3 bases; J trimming: 4 bases; junction bases outside the gene matches: 6. This CDR3 comprises 15 residues. CDR1 and CDR2 from the germline V gene are MNHNY and SVGAGI (reference sequence). CDR3 residues: CASSYPGLATETQYF. CDR3 bases: TGTGCCAGCAGTTATCCGGGACTAGCTACAGAGACCCAGTACTTC.

The V and J genes are TRBV30 and TRBJ1-1; D call uncertain. The CDR3 is made up of 12 amino acids. Deletions cut 4 bases from V and 6 bases from J, with 12 bases between. In germline, CDR1 is GTSNPN, CDR2 SVGIG (reference sequence). CDR3 nucleotides: TGTGCCTGGAACATACTTGAGGCTGAAGCTTTCTTT. Translating gives CAWNILEAEAFF.

The J gene is TRBJ2-2, the V gene TRBV7-5; the table's D call TRBD2 went unverified against the DNA. TRBV7-5 is listed as a pseudogene. The CDR3 sequence is 16 residues long. The CDR3, as DNA: TGTGTCAGAAGCTTTGGCGGGGGCCGGAACACCGGGGAGCTGTTTTTT. Its translation is CVRSFGGGRNTGELFF.

The chain joins TRBV5-6 to TRBJ1-1; maybe TRBD1 (6 bases). V lost 0 bases and J lost 6, with 9 bases in between. The CDR3 is 13 amino acids. Germline-derived CDR1 and CDR2 are SGHDT and YYEEEE. The CDR3 is CASSLGAGAEAFF. As DNA, the CDR3 is TGTGCCAGCAGCTTGGGGGCAGGGGCTGAAGCTTTCTTT.